This T cell receptor beta chain was profiled in a study of blood T cell repertoires in COVID-19 (dated by TCRdb to 2019 to 2021). Looking at the study overall: Samples covering the acute and convalescent phases of COVID-19 were provided by collaborators in the United States, Italy and Spain. Nearly every sample came with metadata listing a de-identified subject ID, COVID-19 status, age in years and sex. Subjects who had been exposed to COVID-19, were actively infected with it, or had recovered from it provided the deeply sampled blood TCRbeta repertoires that made up the dataset. Where available, HLA class I and class II types were taken from metadata supplied by the sample provider and were not determined by assay-based typing. A freely available public database, intended as a resource for researchers studying the immune response to SARS-CoV-2, is where the repertoires were released. The material from the prospective study consisted of cDNA or gDNA derived from T cells, B-cell-depleted T cells, or PBMCs. The samples were drawn from the first 160 participants of the ongoing ImmuneRACE study and from some 1,300 subjects provided by 6 global collaborators. Broader findings and caveats from the paper: The amount of clinical and demographic metadata varied by source and participant and was provided uncurated.

CDR1 is given as MNHNS and CDR2 as SASEGT, both from the germline V gene. Inclusive of the bounding cysteine and phenylalanine, the CDR3 is 15 residues long. Only CDR3 DNA remains: 45 bases, in frame from the first base. The germline V and J ends show losses of 3 bases and 4 bases respectively, and no gene match explains 4 bases of the junction. Another Seattle source contributed samples from volunteer blood donors who had recovered from COVID-19. The collaborating institutions used their own protocols to collect whole blood in K2EDTA tubes. Collaborator samples were shipped for TCRbeta analysis as frozen whole blood, isolated PBMCs, or DNA extracted from either sample type. Details on this clone: Its antigen target is currently unknown. Base qualities are missing; no much larger clone stands one base away.

TCRbeta CDR3 regions were amplified from genomic DNA by means of the immunoSEQ Assay, a bias-controlled multiplex PCR. In the paper's pipeline: Within the assay, amplification of reference gene primers was used to estimate how many nucleated cells each sample contained. To quantify the absolute abundance of each unique TCRbeta CDR3 rearrangement, sequence reads were collapsed and filtered. For each sample, productive Simpson clonality was calculated as the square root of Simpson's diversity index across productive rearrangements. As stored in TCRdb, this immuneACCESS dataset retains in-frame rearrangements with V and J assigned. A fraction of the clones does not appear; measured against another copy, unresolved V genes explain less than half of the discrepancy, and the remainder lacks a known reason. The V and J calls and clone size come from that table; D and trimming were worked out from the DNA. The table for this sample lists about 270,000 clones; about 89% of them were counted only once. The ten largest clones add up to roughly 1.6% of the sample.

The rearranged segments are TRBV6-1 and TRBJ1-1, with TRBD1 matching 11 junction bases. The receptor comes from a woman aged 55-69 years who had recovered from COVID-19. The sequenced material came from peripheral blood. The CDR3 sequence is CASSDPGTGGTEAFF. The DNA is as follows: TGTGCCAGCAGTGACCCCGGGACAGGGGGCACTGAAGCTTTCTTT.